These 9 T cell receptor beta chains were all obtained from the same sample, sequenced in a study of blood T cell repertoires in COVID-19. Here immunoSEQ multiplex PCR was the method, and the copy in TCRdb shows in-frame clones only, minus some. The repertoire has approximately 130,000 clones, about four fifths of them found once; the top ten carry more than 15%. The specimen was peripheral blood. These receptors were obtained from an elderly man with acute or convalescent COVID-19.

The rearrangement uses TRBV29-1 and TRBJ2-7, with D perhaps TRBD2 (6 bases). Germline CDR1 SQVTM, CDR2 ANQGSEA. The length of the CDR3 is 12 residues. The V end lost 0 bases, the J end lost 4 bases, and 7 bases lay between the germline ends. CDR3 in DNA: TGCAGCGTTGAAGACGGGACTTACGAGCAGTACTTC. Translating it yields CSVEDGTYEQYF.

The DNA for the CDR3 is TGTGCCAGCAGCCCCAACAGGGTTAGCTCCTACAATGAGCAGTTCTTC. Translation gives CASSPNRVSSYNEQFF. V and J are TRBV3-1 (or the pseudogene TRBV3-2) and TRBJ2-1; possible D gene TRBD1, 6 bases. Germline V gene sequence: CDR1 LGHDT, CDR2 YNNKEL (reference sequence). Trimming pared 4 bases from V and 0 bases from J, leaving 13 bases between. This CDR3 has 16 residues.

The chain uses TRBV24-1 and TRBJ2-1; TRBD1 matches at 7 bases. The CDR3 has 17 amino acids. Germline CDR1 reads KGHDR; CDR2 reads SFDVKD. The ends lost 1 base at V and 6 bases at J; junction bases unmatched: 11. The CDR3 spells CATSDFGTAFNSNEQFF. DNA for the CDR3: TGTGCCACCAGTGATTTCGGGACAGCCTTCAATTCCAATGAGCAGTTCTTC.

The chain joins TRBV5-1 to TRBJ2-2; D remains ambiguous. Germline CDR1 SGHRS, CDR2 YFSETQ. V lost 0 bases to trimming and J lost 0 bases, with 9 bases between them. This CDR3 region has 16 residues. The CDR3 protein is CASSLGHSANTGELFF. In DNA form, the CDR3 reads TGCGCCAGCAGCTTGGGGCATTCCGCGAACACCGGGGAGCTGTTTTTT.

The table lists this clone with a count of one. J is TRBJ1-2 and V is TRBV7-9, with 7 bases fitting TRBD1. Looked up from germline, CDR1 is SEHNR and CDR2 is FQNEAQ (reference sequence). The CDR3 consists of 14 residues. V trimming: 5 bases; J trimming: 7 bases; junction bases outside the gene matches: 10. CDR3 region: CASSTGQAIGGYTF. In DNA, the CDR3 is TGTGCCAGCAGCACCGGACAGGCCATCGGTGGCTACACCTTC.

A remark on this clone: Other DNA sequences in the same sample also yield this CDR3. The chain uses TRBV5-1 and TRBJ1-3, with D uncertain. V was shortened by 3 bases and J by 4 bases, with 8 bases between the two germline ends. The CDR3 contains 13 residues. Germline V gene lookup returns CDR1 SGHRS and CDR2 YFSETQ. The CDR3 coding sequence is TGCGCCAGCAGCTCCACCGGGGGAAACACCATATATTTT. Its protein product is CASSSTGGNTIYF. Full variable domain (missing parts from reference TRBV5-1 and TRBJ1-3): KAGVTQTPRYLIKTRGQQVTLSCSPISGHRSVSWYQQTPGQGLQFLFEYFSETQRNKGNFPGRFSGRQFSNSRSEMNVSTLELGDSALYLCASSSTGGNTIYFGEGSWLTVV.

V is TRBV19 and J is TRBJ2-2; D not resolved. CDR1 is LNHDA, CDR2 SQIVND, per germline (reference sequence). The CDR3 spans 16 residues. The V end lost 5 bases, the J end lost 1 base, and 14 bases lay between the germline ends. The CDR3 loop reads CASSPFLALNTGELFF. The CDR3 coding sequence is TGTGCCAGTAGTCCCTTCCTGGCCCTGAACACCGGGGAGCTGTTTTTT.

The rearrangement uses TRBV7-3 and TRBJ2-7; 10 bases match TRBD1. Germline V lookup: CDR1 SGHTA, CDR2 FQGTGA. The CDR3 contains 14 residues. V shed 5 bases and J 5 bases; nucleotides not matched to a gene: 6. CDR3 nucleotide sequence: TGTGCCAGCAGCATCCGGGACAGGGGTGACGAGCAGTACTTC. Encoded protein: CASSIRDRGDEQYF.

This chain connects TRBV11-2 to TRBJ1-3; D ambiguous. Germline CDR1 reads SGHAT; CDR2 reads FQNNGV. The CDR3 covers 12 residues. V was cut by 5 bases and J by 11 bases, with 13 bases left in between. CDR3 residues: CASSPDSVAIYF. CDR3 DNA: TGTGCCAGCAGCCCCGACTCTGTGGCCATATATTTT.